This T cell receptor beta chain was retrieved from a study of blood T cells in healthy people across ages. Broader study findings: Estimates of total diversity, which came from one million sequenced T cells, were considered to be underestimates. Unsorted PBMCs blocked a conclusive comparison of naive and antigen-experienced cells.

For this clonotype: Its antigen remains unidentified. One junction end disagrees with the germline gene, perhaps due to a read error.

It was with a sample-barcoded 5' primer and a J-beta primer mix that a second PCR of roughly 6 to 12 cycles was run. Each of the samples gave a minimum of 3 million paired-end reads that contained CDR3. TCRdb redid the calling of the 5' RACE reads with MiXCR, one entry per CDR3 protein. The sample consists of under 850,000 distinct CDR3 sequences, about 37% of them appearing once. Sequencing was done on a sample of blood. This sequence originates from a man aged 18 to 29 in good health.

CDR3: CVSRKDSENGYTF. In DNA form, the CDR3 reads TGTGTCAGCAGAAAGGACAGCGAGAATGGCTACACCTTC. V is TRBV12-3 or TRBV12-4 and J is TRBJ1-2, with D perhaps TRBD1 (6 bases). This CDR3 is 13 amino acids long.